This TCR beta chain was observed in a study of T cells in Graves' hyperthyroidism and ophthalmopathy. In the case of this clonotype: What it recognizes is unknown.

RNA transcripts provided the source from which TCR beta CDR3 regions were amplified. HTBI primers were used for first-round RT-PCR of the TCR CDR3. MiXCR was run by TCRdb on the multiplex PCR reads, yielding one entry per CDR3 protein. In the table there are hundreds of thousands of distinct CDR3 sequences, roughly 15% of which are singletons. Ophthalmopathy patients had moderate-to-severe active disease, CAS ≥3, NOSPECS ≥4, and disease duration under 3 months. The germline CDR1 and CDR2 sequences are MNHNS and SASEGT. CDR3 size: 15 residues. V was pared by 3 bases and J by 0 bases, with 11 bases between. Study-level results: Prediction of ophthalmopathy progression came a median approximately 6.6 months pre-onset. In the blood, most expanded thyroid clonotypes above 0.001 appeared as well.

The chain has TRBV6-1 and TRBJ1-2; D gene uncertain. The origin of this receptor is a woman aged 50 to 60 with Graves' ophthalmopathy. Source material: blood. CDR3 amino acids: CASSDHTTPNYGYTF. CDR3 sequence (DNA): TGTGCCAGCAGTGATCATACAACGCCTAACTATGGCTACACCTTC.